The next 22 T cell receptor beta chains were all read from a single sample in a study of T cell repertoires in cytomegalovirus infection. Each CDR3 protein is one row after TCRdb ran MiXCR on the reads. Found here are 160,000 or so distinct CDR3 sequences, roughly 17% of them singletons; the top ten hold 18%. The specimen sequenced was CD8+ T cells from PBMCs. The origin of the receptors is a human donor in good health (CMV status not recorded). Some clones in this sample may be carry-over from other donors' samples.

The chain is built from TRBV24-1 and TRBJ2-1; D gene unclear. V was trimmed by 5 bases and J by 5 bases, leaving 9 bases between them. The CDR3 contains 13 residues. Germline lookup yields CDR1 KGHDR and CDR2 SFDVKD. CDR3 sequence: CATSGATNNEQFF. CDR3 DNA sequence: TGTGCCACCAGTGGGGCAACAAACAATGAGCAGTTCTTC.

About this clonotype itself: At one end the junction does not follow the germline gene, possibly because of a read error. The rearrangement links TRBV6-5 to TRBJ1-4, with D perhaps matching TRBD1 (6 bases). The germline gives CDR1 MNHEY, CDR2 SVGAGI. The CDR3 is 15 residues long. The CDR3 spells CDSSYRQATNEKLFF. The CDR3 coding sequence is TGTGACAGCAGTTACCGACAGGCAACTAATGAAAAACTGTTTTTT.

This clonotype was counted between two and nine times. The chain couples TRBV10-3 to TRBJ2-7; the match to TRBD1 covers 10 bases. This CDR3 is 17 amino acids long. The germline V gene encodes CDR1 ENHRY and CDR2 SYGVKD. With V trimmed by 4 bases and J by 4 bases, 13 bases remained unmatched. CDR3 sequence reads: CAISGRTGGGVSYEQYF. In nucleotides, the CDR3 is TGTGCCATCAGTGGAAGGACAGGGGGTGGAGTGTCGTACGAGCAGTACTTC.

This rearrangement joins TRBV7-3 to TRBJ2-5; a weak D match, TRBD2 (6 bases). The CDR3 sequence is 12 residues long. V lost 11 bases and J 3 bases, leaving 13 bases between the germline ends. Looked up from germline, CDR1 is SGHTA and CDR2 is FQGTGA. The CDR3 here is CAGGLLEETQYF. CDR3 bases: TGTGCCGGGGGACTGTTAGAAGAGACCCAGTACTTC.

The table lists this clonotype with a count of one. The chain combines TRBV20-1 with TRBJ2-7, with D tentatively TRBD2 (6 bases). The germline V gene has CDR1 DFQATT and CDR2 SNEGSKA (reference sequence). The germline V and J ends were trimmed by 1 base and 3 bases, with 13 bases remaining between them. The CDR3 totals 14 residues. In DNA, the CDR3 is TGCAGTGCTAGAGGACGGGGGATTGGCTACGAGCAGTACTTC. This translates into CSARGRGIGYEQYF.

CDR3 in DNA: TGTGCCAGCAGCTTGGGGGCGGGAGAGATCTACGAGCAGTACTTC. Its translation: CASSLGAGEIYEQYF. The rearrangement links TRBV7-8 to TRBJ2-7, with a tentative D call TRBD2 (7 bases). This CDR3 region has 15 residues. Between the trimmed V and J ends, which lost 3 bases and 3 bases, there was a span of 15 bases. The V gene's germline CDR1 is SGHVS and CDR2 FQNEAQ.

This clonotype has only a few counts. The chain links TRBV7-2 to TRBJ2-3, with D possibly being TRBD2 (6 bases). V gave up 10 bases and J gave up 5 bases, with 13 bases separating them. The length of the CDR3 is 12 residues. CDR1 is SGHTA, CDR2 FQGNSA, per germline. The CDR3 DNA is TGTGCCACCTCCGGTAGCGGAGATACGCAGTATTTT. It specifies CATSGSGDTQYF.

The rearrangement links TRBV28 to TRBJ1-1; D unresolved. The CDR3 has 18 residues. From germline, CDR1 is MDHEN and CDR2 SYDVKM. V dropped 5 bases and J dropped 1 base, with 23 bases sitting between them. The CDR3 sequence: CASSPTRTRNLKNTEAFF. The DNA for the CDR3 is TGTGCCAGCAGTCCAACCCGGACCCGAAACCTCAAGAACACTGAAGCTTTCTTT.

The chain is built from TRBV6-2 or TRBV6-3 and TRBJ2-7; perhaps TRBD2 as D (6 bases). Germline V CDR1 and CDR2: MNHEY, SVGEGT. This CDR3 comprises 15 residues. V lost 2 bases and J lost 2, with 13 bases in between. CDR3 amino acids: CASSYRERPAYEQYF. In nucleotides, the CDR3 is TGTGCCAGCAGTTACCGGGAGCGGCCAGCCTACGAGCAGTACTTC.

CDR3 sequence: CASSFATDNEQFF. CDR3 bases: TGTGCCAGCAGTTTCGCGACCGACAATGAGCAGTTCTTC. The rearrangement uses TRBV27 and TRBJ2-1, with D uncertain. Germline V gives CDR1 MNHEY, CDR2 SMNVEV (reference sequence). The CDR3 covers 13 residues. Trimming left V 3 bases short and J 5 bases short, with 8 bases between.

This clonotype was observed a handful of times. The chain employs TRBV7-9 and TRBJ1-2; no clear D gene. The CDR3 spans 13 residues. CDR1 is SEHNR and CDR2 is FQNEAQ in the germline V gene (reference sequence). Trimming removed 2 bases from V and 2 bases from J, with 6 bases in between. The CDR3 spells CASSLQNNYGYTF. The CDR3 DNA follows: TGTGCCAGCAGCTTACAGAACAACTATGGCTACACCTTC.

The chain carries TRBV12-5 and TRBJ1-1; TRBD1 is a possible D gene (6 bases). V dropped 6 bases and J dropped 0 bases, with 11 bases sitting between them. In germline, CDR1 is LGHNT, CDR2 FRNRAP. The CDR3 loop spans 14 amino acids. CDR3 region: CASGLDRLNTEAFF. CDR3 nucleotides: TGTGCTAGTGGCCTGGACAGATTGAACACTGAAGCTTTCTTT.

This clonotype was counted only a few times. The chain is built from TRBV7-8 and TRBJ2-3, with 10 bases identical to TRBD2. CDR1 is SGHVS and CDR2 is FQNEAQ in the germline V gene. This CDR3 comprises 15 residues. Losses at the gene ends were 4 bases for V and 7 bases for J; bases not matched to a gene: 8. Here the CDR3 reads CASSSPGTSENTQYF. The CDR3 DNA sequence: TGTGCCAGCAGCTCACCCGGGACTAGCGAGAATACGCAGTATTTT.

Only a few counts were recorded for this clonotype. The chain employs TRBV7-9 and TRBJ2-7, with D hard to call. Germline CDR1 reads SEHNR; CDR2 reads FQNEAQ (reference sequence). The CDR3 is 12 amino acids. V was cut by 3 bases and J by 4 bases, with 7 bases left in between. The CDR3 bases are TGTGCCAGCAGCTTTTCCCCTTACGAGCAGTACTTC. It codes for CASSFSPYEQYF.

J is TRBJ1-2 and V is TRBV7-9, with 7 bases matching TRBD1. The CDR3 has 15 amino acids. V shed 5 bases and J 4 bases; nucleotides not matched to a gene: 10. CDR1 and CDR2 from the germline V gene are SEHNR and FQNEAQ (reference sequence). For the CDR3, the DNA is TGTGCCAGCAGCGTCGGGACAGCGGATTTCTATGGCTACACCTTC. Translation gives CASSVGTADFYGYTF.

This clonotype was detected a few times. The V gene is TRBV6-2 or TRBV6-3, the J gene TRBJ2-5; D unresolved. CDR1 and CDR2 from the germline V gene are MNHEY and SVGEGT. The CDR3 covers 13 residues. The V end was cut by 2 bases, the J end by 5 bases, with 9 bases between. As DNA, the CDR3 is TGTGCCAGCAGTTACATGAAGAGGGAGACCCAGTACTTC. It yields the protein CASSYMKRETQYF.

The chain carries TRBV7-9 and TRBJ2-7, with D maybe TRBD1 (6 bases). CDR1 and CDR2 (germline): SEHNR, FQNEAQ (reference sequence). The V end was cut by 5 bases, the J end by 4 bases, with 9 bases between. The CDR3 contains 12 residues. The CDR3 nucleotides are TGTGCCAGCAGCCACGACAGGTACGAGCAGTACTTC. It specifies CASSHDRYEQYF.

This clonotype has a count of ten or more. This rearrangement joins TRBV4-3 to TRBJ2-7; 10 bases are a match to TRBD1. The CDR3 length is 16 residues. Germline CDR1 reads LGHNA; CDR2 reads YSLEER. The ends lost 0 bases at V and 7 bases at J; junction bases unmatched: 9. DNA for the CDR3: TGCGCCAGCAGCCAAGATTCGGGGACAGGGGATGGAGAGCAGTACTTC. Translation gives CASSQDSGTGDGEQYF.

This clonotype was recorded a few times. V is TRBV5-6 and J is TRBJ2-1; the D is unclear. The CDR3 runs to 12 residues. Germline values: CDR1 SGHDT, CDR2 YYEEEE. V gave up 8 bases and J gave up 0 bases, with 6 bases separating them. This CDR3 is CASESSYNEQFF. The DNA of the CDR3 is TGTGCCAGTGAGAGCTCCTACAATGAGCAGTTCTTC.

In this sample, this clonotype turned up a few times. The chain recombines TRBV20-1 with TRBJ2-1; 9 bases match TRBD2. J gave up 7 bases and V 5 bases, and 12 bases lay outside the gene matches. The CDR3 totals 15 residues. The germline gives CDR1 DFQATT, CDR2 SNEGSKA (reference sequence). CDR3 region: CSASILAGGQNEQFF. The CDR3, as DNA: TGCAGTGCTTCCATCCTCGCGGGGGGGCAAAATGAGCAGTTCTTC.

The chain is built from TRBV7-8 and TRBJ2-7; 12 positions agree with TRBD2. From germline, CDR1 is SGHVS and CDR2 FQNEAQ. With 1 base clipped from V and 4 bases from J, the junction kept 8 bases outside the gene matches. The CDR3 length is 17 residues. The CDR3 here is CASSLVLAGGPRYEQYF. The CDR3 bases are TGTGCCAGCAGCTTAGTCCTAGCGGGAGGGCCGAGATACGAGCAGTACTTC.

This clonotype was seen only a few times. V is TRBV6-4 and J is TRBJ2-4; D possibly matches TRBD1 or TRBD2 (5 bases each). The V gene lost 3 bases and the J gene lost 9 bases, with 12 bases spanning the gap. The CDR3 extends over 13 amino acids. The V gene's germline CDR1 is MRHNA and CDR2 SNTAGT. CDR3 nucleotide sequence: TGTGCCAGCAGTGAGAACTTAGGGACCATTCAGTACTTC. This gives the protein CASSENLGTIQYF.